Listed below are T cell receptor beta chains from one sample, sequenced in a study of blood T cells in healthy people across ages. TCRdb reprocessed the 5' RACE reads with MiXCR, giving one entry per CDR3 protein. Of some 1.6 million distinct CDR3 sequences listed, around 35% are singletons. Sequenced sample: blood. The receptor source for this set is a woman aged 25 to 39 in good health. Each CDR3 is given with its conserved first and last residue. Fields, in order: CDR3 length, V gene, J gene, clone size, D gene, CDR3 protein, CDR3 DNA. A D gene is named only where the DNA matches it firmly. Where a row states a size, it is once, few, many or the class of an expanded clone; other rows omit it.

CDR3 length: 16
V gene: TRBV28
J gene: TRBJ2-1
clone size: -
D gene: -
CDR3 protein: CASSLPLGRGVNEQFF
CDR3 DNA: TGTGCCAGCAGCCTACCTCTGGGACGGGGAGTCAATGAGCAGTTCTTC

CDR3 length: 15
V gene: TRBV11-2
J gene: TRBJ2-7
clone size: -
D gene: TRBD2
CDR3 protein: CASTGLAGKGYEQYF
CDR3 DNA: TGTGCCAGCACGGGACTAGCGGGAAAGGGCTACGAGCAGTACTTC

CDR3 length: 12
V gene: TRBV20-1
J gene: TRBJ2-7
clone size: -
D gene: -
CDR3 protein: CSAMTSSYEQYF
CDR3 DNA: TGCAGTGCTATGACTTCTTCCTACGAGCAGTACTTC

CDR3 length: 15
V gene: TRBV9
J gene: TRBJ2-1
clone size: few
D gene: -
CDR3 protein: CASSVGFRGYNEQFF
CDR3 DNA: TGTGCCAGCAGCGTAGGGTTCAGAGGGTACAATGAGCAGTTCTTC

CDR3 length: 17
V gene: TRBV7-9
J gene: TRBJ2-6
clone size: -
D gene: TRBD1
CDR3 protein: CASSLGQGHSGANVLTF
CDR3 DNA: TGTGCCAGCAGCTTAGGACAGGGCCACTCTGGGGCCAACGTCCTGACTTTC

CDR3 length: 15
V gene: TRBV10-2
J gene: TRBJ2-1
clone size: few
D gene: TRBD2
CDR3 protein: CASSESRGAYNEQFF
CDR3 DNA: TGCGCCAGCAGTGAGTCCCGGGGGGCCTACAATGAGCAGTTCTTC

CDR3 length: 17
V gene: TRBV7-9
J gene: TRBJ2-5
clone size: -
D gene: -
CDR3 protein: CASSELVGIVDEETQYF
CDR3 DNA: TGTGCCAGCAGCGAGTTGGTCGGGATAGTGGATGAAGAGACCCAGTACTTC

CDR3 length: 13
V gene: TRBV12-3/TRBV12-4
J gene: TRBJ1-2
clone size: few
D gene: TRBD1
CDR3 protein: CASSPGGHYGYTF
CDR3 DNA: TGTGCCAGCAGCCCAGGGGGCCACTATGGCTACACCTTC

CDR3 length: 16
V gene: TRBV7-2
J gene: TRBJ2-7
clone size: -
D gene: TRBD2
CDR3 protein: CASSLALGRGDYEQYF
CDR3 DNA: TGTGCCAGCAGCTTAGCGCTCGGGAGGGGCGACTACGAGCAGTACTTC

CDR3 length: 16
V gene: TRBV4-1
J gene: TRBJ2-5
clone size: -
D gene: -
CDR3 protein: CASRKSVGGPQGTQYF
CDR3 DNA: TGCGCCAGCAGAAAATCCGTCGGGGGCCCGCAGGGGACCCAGTACTTC

CDR3 length: 14
V gene: TRBV12-3/TRBV12-4
J gene: TRBJ1-1
clone size: -
D gene: -
CDR3 protein: CASSRRQEDTEAFF
CDR3 DNA: TGTGCCAGCTCCCGACGTCAGGAGGACACTGAAGCTTTCTTT

CDR3 length: 15
V gene: TRBV6-5
J gene: TRBJ2-2
clone size: -
D gene: -
CDR3 protein: CASRPSTSFAGELFF
CDR3 DNA: TGTGCCAGCAGGCCATCTACTAGCTTCGCCGGGGAGCTGTTTTTT

CDR3 length: 16
V gene: TRBV14
J gene: TRBJ2-3
clone size: many
D gene: -
CDR3 protein: CASSRQGSGIADTQYF
CDR3 DNA: TGTGCCAGCAGCCGACAGGGTAGCGGGATCGCAGATACGCAGTATTTT

CDR3 length: 15
V gene: TRBV4-1
J gene: TRBJ1-5
clone size: many
D gene: -
CDR3 protein: CASSQGERAGQPQHF
CDR3 DNA: TGCGCCAGCAGCCAGGGGGAGAGGGCGGGTCAGCCCCAGCATTTT

CDR3 length: 13
V gene: TRBV28
J gene: TRBJ2-7
clone size: -
D gene: -
CDR3 protein: CASSFQRPYEQYF
CDR3 DNA: TGTGCCAGCAGTTTCCAGCGACCATACGAGCAGTACTTC

CDR3 length: 16
V gene: TRBV6-6
J gene: TRBJ1-6
clone size: -
D gene: -
CDR3 protein: CASSYSSVDVGSPLHF
CDR3 DNA: TGTGCCAGCAGTTACTCGAGTGTGGACGTGGGTTCACCCCTCCACTTT

CDR3 length: 13
V gene: TRBV5-1
J gene: TRBJ2-3
clone size: -
D gene: -
CDR3 protein: CASSWTWKDTQYF
CDR3 DNA: TGCGCCAGCAGCTGGACCTGGAAAGATACGCAGTATTTT

CDR3 length: 15
V gene: TRBV7-2
J gene: TRBJ1-2
clone size: -
D gene: -
CDR3 protein: CASSSTPPDNYGYIF
CDR3 DNA: TGTGCCAGCAGCTCAACACCGCCCGACAACTATGGCTACATCTTC

CDR3 length: 16
V gene: TRBV13
J gene: TRBJ1-1
clone size: few
D gene: TRBD1
CDR3 protein: CASSPWDRVANTEAFF
CDR3 DNA: TGTGCCAGCAGCCCCTGGGACAGGGTGGCAAACACTGAAGCTTTCTTT

CDR3 length: 13
V gene: TRBV2
J gene: TRBJ2-7
clone size: -
D gene: -
CDR3 protein: CASSEEGGYEQYF
CDR3 DNA: TGTGCCAGCAGTGAGGAGGGGGGGTACGAGCAGTACTTC

CDR3 length: 15
V gene: TRBV5-6
J gene: TRBJ1-3
clone size: -
D gene: -
CDR3 protein: CASSLYERSGNTIYF
CDR3 DNA: TGTGCCAGCAGCTTATATGAGCGCTCTGGAAACACCATATATTTT

CDR3 length: 12
V gene: TRBV20-1
J gene: TRBJ2-7
clone size: -
D gene: -
CDR3 protein: CSVAGSPYEQYF
CDR3 DNA: TGCAGTGTGGCGGGTTCGCCCTACGAGCAGTACTTC

CDR3 length: 15
V gene: TRBV5-1
J gene: TRBJ2-1
clone size: -
D gene: TRBD2
CDR3 protein: CASSLDSGRNNEQFF
CDR3 DNA: TGCGCCAGCAGCTTGGATAGCGGGAGAAACAATGAGCAGTTCTTC